Listed below are T cell receptor beta chains from one sample, sequenced in a study of T cells in Graves' hyperthyroidism and ophthalmopathy. TCRdb reprocessed the multiplex PCR reads with MiXCR, giving one entry per CDR3 protein. Here the sample spans roughly 800,000 distinct CDR3 sequences, 35% to 45% being singletons. The source material was blood. Source of these receptors: a man between 18 and 29 years old with Graves' hyperthyroidism. The CDR3 runs from the conserved cysteine through the conserved F or W. Each record gives: CDR3 DNA, CDR3 protein, V gene, clone size, J gene, D gene. A D gene is named only where the DNA matches it firmly. Not every row has a clone size; where given, it reads once, few, many or a size class.

CDR3 DNA: TGTGCCAGCAGCTTGGTACGCCAGGGAAACACCATATATTTT
CDR3 protein: CASSLVRQGNTIYF
V gene: TRBV5-5
clone size: few
J gene: TRBJ1-3
D gene: -

CDR3 DNA: TGTGCCAGCAGCTTAGATAGTACCCGAGGATGGGAAAAACTGTTTTTT
CDR3 protein: CASSLDSTRGWEKLFF
V gene: TRBV11-2
clone size: few
J gene: TRBJ1-4
D gene: -

CDR3 DNA: TGTGCCAGCTCACCCGGGAGGGACAGGGAACTGTTTTTT
CDR3 protein: CASSPGRDRELFF
V gene: TRBV7-3
clone size: -
J gene: TRBJ1-4
D gene: TRBD1

CDR3 DNA: TGTGCCAGCGGGAATCACGCTTTCTTT
CDR3 protein: CASGNHAFF
V gene: TRBV6-5
clone size: many
J gene: TRBJ1-1
D gene: -

CDR3 DNA: TGTGCCAGCAGCCCCAACCTCGGACAGGGACAAGAGACCCAGTACTTC
CDR3 protein: CASSPNLGQGQETQYF
V gene: TRBV12-3/TRBV12-4
clone size: few
J gene: TRBJ2-5
D gene: TRBD1

CDR3 DNA: TGCAGCGTTGAAACTGGGACAGGGAGTGACTCCGAGACCCAGTACTTC
CDR3 protein: CSVETGTGSDSETQYF
V gene: TRBV29-1
clone size: many
J gene: TRBJ2-5
D gene: TRBD1

CDR3 DNA: TGTGCCAGCAGCTTGCTCACACCAGACAATTCACCCCTCCACTTT
CDR3 protein: CASSLLTPDNSPLHF
V gene: TRBV5-8
clone size: many
J gene: TRBJ1-6
D gene: -

CDR3 DNA: TGCAGCGTTGGGGGCAGGGACCGGTACGAGCAGTACTTC
CDR3 protein: CSVGGRDRYEQYF
V gene: TRBV29-1
clone size: -
J gene: TRBJ2-7
D gene: -

CDR3 DNA: TGCAGCGTTGCTGGGGCGAGCGGGTCTGACACCGGGGAGCTGTTTTTT
CDR3 protein: CSVAGASGSDTGELFF
V gene: TRBV29-1
clone size: many
J gene: TRBJ2-2
D gene: -

CDR3 DNA: TGCAGCACAGGGGATAAAAAACTGTTTTTT
CDR3 protein: CSTGDKKLFF
V gene: TRBV20-1
clone size: few
J gene: TRBJ1-4
D gene: TRBD1

CDR3 DNA: TGTGCCAGCAGCTTCCCCCTGGAGGGGAGCTCCTACGAGCAGTACTTC
CDR3 protein: CASSFPLEGSSYEQYF
V gene: TRBV11-2
clone size: -
J gene: TRBJ2-7
D gene: -

CDR3 DNA: TGTGCCAGCAGCCCTAGACAGGGCCGGCGACCGAACACCGGGGAGCTGTTTTTT
CDR3 protein: CASSPRQGRRPNTGELFF
V gene: TRBV7-6
clone size: few
J gene: TRBJ2-2
D gene: TRBD1

CDR3 DNA: TGTGCCATCAGTCAGGGACAGGGAAGACGGGCTGAAGCTTTCTTT
CDR3 protein: CAISQGQGRRAEAFF
V gene: TRBV10-3
clone size: many
J gene: TRBJ1-1
D gene: TRBD1

CDR3 DNA: TGTGCCAGCAGCTTGTCGACTAGCGGGAGTAGGCTATCCTACGAGCAGTACTTC
CDR3 protein: CASSLSTSGSRLSYEQYF
V gene: TRBV7-9
clone size: -
J gene: TRBJ2-7
D gene: TRBD2

CDR3 DNA: TGTGCCAGCAGTGAGGCGCCTCGAACAGATACGCAGTATTTT
CDR3 protein: CASSEAPRTDTQYF
V gene: TRBV2
clone size: -
J gene: TRBJ2-3
D gene: -

CDR3 DNA: TGTGCCATCAGTTATTGGAGCAATCAGCCCCAGCATTTT
CDR3 protein: CAISYWSNQPQHF
V gene: TRBV10-3
clone size: -
J gene: TRBJ1-5
D gene: -

CDR3 DNA: TGTGCCAGCAGCTTAGATCCGGTAGGGCAGCCCCAGCATTTT
CDR3 protein: CASSLDPVGQPQHF
V gene: TRBV7-2
clone size: few
J gene: TRBJ1-5
D gene: -

CDR3 DNA: TGCAGCGTCTCGCGGTCCGGGGAGCTGTTTTTT
CDR3 protein: CSVSRSGELFF
V gene: TRBV29-1
clone size: many
J gene: TRBJ2-2
D gene: -

CDR3 DNA: TGTGCCAGCAATCCAGGTGGGGGGGTCACTGAAGCTTTCTTT
CDR3 protein: CASNPGGGVTEAFF
V gene: TRBV12-3/TRBV12-4
clone size: -
J gene: TRBJ1-1
D gene: -

CDR3 DNA: TGTGCCAGCAGCCTGGGCGCGGGCATCTATGGCTACACCTTC
CDR3 protein: CASSLGAGIYGYTF
V gene: TRBV5-6
clone size: -
J gene: TRBJ1-2
D gene: -

CDR3 DNA: TGTGCCAGCAGCTTGCGCGTGAGCTCCTATAATTCACCCCTCCACTTT
CDR3 protein: CASSLRVSSYNSPLHF
V gene: TRBV5-5
clone size: few
J gene: TRBJ1-6
D gene: -

CDR3 DNA: TGCAGTGCTAGGGAAGCGGCCCAAGAGACCCAGCATTTT
CDR3 protein: CSAREAAQETQHF
V gene: TRBV20-1
clone size: -
J gene: TRBJ1-5
D gene: -

CDR3 DNA: TGTGCCAGCAGCTTTGGGGGGGAGGGGGGCACTGAAGCTTTCTTT
CDR3 protein: CASSFGGEGGTEAFF
V gene: TRBV7-9
clone size: -
J gene: TRBJ1-1
D gene: -

CDR3 DNA: TGCGCCAGCAGTGCTAAGGCAGAATTGAACACTGAAGCTTTCTTT
CDR3 protein: CASSAKAELNTEAFF
V gene: TRBV10-1
clone size: many
J gene: TRBJ1-1
D gene: -

CDR3 DNA: TGCAGTGCTAGAGTTGGTTTTTTGGATCAGCCCCAGCATTTT
CDR3 protein: CSARVGFLDQPQHF
V gene: TRBV20-1
clone size: -
J gene: TRBJ1-5
D gene: -

CDR3 DNA: TGTGCCAGCCCCGGGGATGACGCCGGGGAGCTGTTTTTT
CDR3 protein: CASPGDDAGELFF
V gene: TRBV7-9
clone size: -
J gene: TRBJ2-2
D gene: -

CDR3 DNA: TGTGCCAGTAGTCACCGGGACAGTATCGTCAGCGAGCAGTACTTC
CDR3 protein: CASSHRDSIVSEQYF
V gene: TRBV19
clone size: few
J gene: TRBJ2-7
D gene: TRBD1

CDR3 DNA: TGTGCCAGCAGCCTACACCCCGGGCCCCAGCATTTT
CDR3 protein: CASSLHPGPQHF
V gene: TRBV6-5
clone size: few
J gene: TRBJ1-5
D gene: -

CDR3 DNA: TGTGCCAGTTGGGACAGCGAGGCAGATAGCAATCAGCCCCAGCATTTT
CDR3 protein: CASWDSEADSNQPQHF
V gene: TRBV19
clone size: many
J gene: TRBJ1-5
D gene: TRBD1

CDR3 DNA: TGCAGTGCTAGAGATGGAGGGACAGGGGGCTACGAGCAGTACTTC
CDR3 protein: CSARDGGTGGYEQYF
V gene: TRBV20-1
clone size: few
J gene: TRBJ2-7
D gene: TRBD1

CDR3 DNA: TGCAGTGCTAGAGAGGGAAAACTGTTTTTT
CDR3 protein: CSAREGKLFF
V gene: TRBV20-1
clone size: many
J gene: TRBJ1-4
D gene: -

CDR3 DNA: TGTGCCAGTAGTATCACAATGAACACTGAAGCTTTCTTT
CDR3 protein: CASSITMNTEAFF
V gene: TRBV19
clone size: many
J gene: TRBJ1-1
D gene: -